Presented here are 4 T cell receptor beta chains from one specimen sequenced in a study of blood T cell repertoires in COVID-19. The repertoire was sequenced with immunoSEQ multiplex PCR; TCRdb's copy has only in-frame clones and lacks some. Of approximately 300,000 clones in the sample, about 87% are singletons; the top ten hold about 5.4%. Sequences were obtained from PBMCs or T cells enriched from blood (not recorded which). The receptor set was obtained from a woman aged 25 to 39 who had recovered from COVID-19.

The J gene is TRBJ1-4, the V gene TRBV3-1 (or the pseudogene TRBV3-2); TRBD1 matches at 7 bases. In germline, CDR1 is LGHDT, CDR2 YNNKEL (reference sequence). Trimming cost V 4 bases and J 8 bases; bases outside gene matches: 10. The CDR3 consists of 15 residues. The CDR3 here is CASSPSQGGTEKLFF. DNA for the CDR3: TGTGCCAGCAGCCCCTCCCAGGGGGGTACGGAAAAACTGTTTTTT.

This clone was picked up one time. The V call is TRBV29-1, the J call TRBJ2-7; D is possibly TRBD1 (6 bases). Germline CDR1 is SQVTM and CDR2 is ANQGSEA. V was clipped by 7 bases and J by 3 bases, with 16 bases between them. This CDR3 is built from 13 residues. The chain's CDR3 is CSATGHPVYEQYF. The CDR3 DNA reads TGCAGCGCCACGGGACACCCAGTCTACGAGCAGTACTTC.

V is TRBV6-1 and J is TRBJ2-3; a possible D gene is TRBD2 (7 bases). Trimming pared 4 bases from V and 2 bases from J, leaving 16 bases between. The length of the CDR3 is 16 residues. Germline V CDR1 and CDR2: MNHNS, SASEGT. The CDR3 DNA is TGTGCCAGCAGTGTATCAGGGGAGGGGCACACAGATACGCAGTATTTT. Encoded protein: CASSVSGEGHTDTQYF.

The genes are TRBV27 and TRBJ2-2; D is perhaps TRBD1 (6 bases). The CDR3 is 15 amino acids. Germline CDR1 is MNHEY and CDR2 is SMNVEV (reference sequence). The germline V and J ends were trimmed by 5 bases and 2 bases, with 12 bases remaining between them. The CDR3: CASSPWTANTGELFF. The CDR3 bases are TGTGCCAGCAGTCCATGGACAGCCAACACCGGGGAGCTGTTTTTT.